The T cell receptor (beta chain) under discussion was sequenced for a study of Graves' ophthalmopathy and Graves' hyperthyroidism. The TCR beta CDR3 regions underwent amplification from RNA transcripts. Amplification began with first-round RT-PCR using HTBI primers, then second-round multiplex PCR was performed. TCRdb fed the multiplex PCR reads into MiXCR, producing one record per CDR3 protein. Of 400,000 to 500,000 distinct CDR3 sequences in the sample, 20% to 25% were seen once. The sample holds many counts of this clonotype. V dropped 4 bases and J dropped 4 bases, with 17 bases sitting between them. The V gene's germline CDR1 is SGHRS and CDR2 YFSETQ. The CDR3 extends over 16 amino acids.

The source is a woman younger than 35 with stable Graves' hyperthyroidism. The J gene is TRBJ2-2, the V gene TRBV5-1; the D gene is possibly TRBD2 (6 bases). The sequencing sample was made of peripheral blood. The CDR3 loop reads CASSPPAGTFTGELFF. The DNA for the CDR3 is TGCGCCAGCAGCCCTCCCGCGGGGACTTTCACCGGGGAGCTGTTTTTT.